The rows below give T cell receptor beta chains drawn from one sample of a study of regulatory T cells in long-lasting Graves disease. TCRdb recomputed calls from the multiplex PCR reads with MiXCR, one row per CDR3 protein. There are about 620,000 distinct CDR3 sequences in the sample; approximately 15% occur only once, and around 18% lies in the top ten. The sample was also linked to a second study, of T cells in Graves' hyperthyroidism and ophthalmopathy.

Material: peripheral blood mononuclear cells (PBMCs), obtained at new diagnosis, from a patient treated with antithyroid drugs. These receptors were taken from a woman aged 25-40 years with Graves disease. CDR3s include the opening cysteine and the closing phenylalanine or tryptophan. D genes are given only for firm matches. Clone size is given for some rows only: seen once, a few or many times, or a class if the clone is expanded.

TRBJ2-2,TRBV11-1,few,TRBD2,CASSPMTSGMKGNTGELFF,TGTGCCAGCAGCCCAATGACTAGCGGGATGAAGGGAAACACCGGGGAGCTGTTTTTT
TRBJ2-7,TRBV2,many,TRBD2,CASSELLAGVSEQYF,TGTGCCAGCAGTGAACTCTTAGCGGGAGTAAGCGAGCAGTACTTC
TRBJ2-5,TRBV10-3,few,-,CAISDLTGSQETQYF,TGTGCCATCAGTGACCTGACAGGATCCCAAGAGACCCAGTACTTC
TRBJ2-1,TRBV9,-,-,CASSPDPGGFNEQFF,TGTGCCAGCAGCCCGGACCCCGGGGGATTCAATGAGCAGTTCTTC
TRBJ2-1,TRBV4-1,few,TRBD2,CASSGPHGTNLEQFF,TGCGCCAGCAGCGGACCTCACGGGACTAACCTAGAGCAGTTCTTC
TRBJ2-7,TRBV28,many,-,CASSLSIRGEQYF,TGTGCCAGCAGTTTATCGATACGTGGGGAGCAGTACTTC
TRBJ2-2,TRBV19,few,TRBD1,CATTQTGGFTGELFF,TGTGCCACCACGCAGACAGGGGGCTTCACCGGGGAGCTGTTTTTT
TRBJ1-2,TRBV7-2,-,TRBD1,CASSSGQVGGYGYTF,TGTGCCAGCAGCTCGGGACAGGTTGGCGGCTATGGCTACACCTTC
TRBJ2-1,TRBV5-4,once,-,CASSLALLNEQFF,TGTGCCAGCAGCTTGGCACTACTCAATGAGCAGTTCTTC
TRBJ2-1,TRBV6-1,many,TRBD2,CASSQPGLAGEQFF,TGTGCCAGCAGTCAACCGGGACTAGCGGGTGAGCAGTTCTTC
TRBJ2-7,TRBV2,few,-,CASSEQEIPYEQYF,TGTGCCAGCAGTGAACAGGAAATACCCTACGAGCAGTACTTC
TRBJ1-5,TRBV20-1,many,-,CSASQHNQPQHF,TGCAGTGCTAGTCAACACAATCAGCCCCAGCATTTT
TRBJ2-7,TRBV6-1,few,-,CASSAQGPYEQYF,TGTGCCAGCAGTGCCCAGGGGCCATACGAGCAGTACTTC
TRBJ1-4,TRBV4-1,-,-,CASSLLLGKNEKLFF,TGCGCCAGCAGCCTACTTCTGGGTAAAAATGAAAAACTGTTTTTT
TRBJ1-5,TRBV28,-,TRBD1,CASSSTQGARQPQHF,TGTGCCAGCAGTTCGACACAGGGGGCGAGGCAGCCCCAGCATTTT
TRBJ2-7,TRBV7-2,few,-,CASSSPSRTLEQYF,TGTGCCAGCAGCTCCCCTTCGCGTACACTCGAGCAGTACTTC
TRBJ2-3,TRBV20-1,few,-,CSAGRPAIYTDTQYF,TGCAGTGCTGGCCGACCAGCGATATACACAGATACGCAGTATTTT
TRBJ1-1,TRBV18,-,-,CASSPRLTEKNTEAFF,TGTGCCAGCTCACCACGCCTGACAGAAAAGAACACTGAAGCTTTCTTT
TRBJ2-5,TRBV11-2,-,-,CASSLLGSETQYF,TGTGCCAGCAGCTTATTAGGGTCGGAGACCCAGTACTTC
TRBJ2-5,TRBV28,many,TRBD2,CASSPTHAGGGETQYF,TGTGCCAGCAGTCCCACCCACGCGGGAGGGGGAGAGACCCAGTACTTC
TRBJ1-6,TRBV3-1,few,TRBD1,CASRPAGQGISPLHF,TGTGCCAGCAGACCTGCGGGACAGGGCATTTCACCCCTCCACTTT
TRBJ2-5,TRBV5-1,-,-,CASSVYPGIQETQYF,TGCGCCAGCAGCGTATACCCGGGTATCCAAGAGACCCAGTACTTC
TRBJ1-2,TRBV15,many,-,CATSREAGYGYTF,TGTGCCACCAGCAGAGAGGCGGGATATGGCTACACCTTC
TRBJ2-5,TRBV18,-,-,CASSPRHSKETQYF,TGTGCCAGCTCACCACGGCACAGCAAAGAGACCCAGTACTTC
TRBJ2-1,TRBV20-1,few,TRBD2,CSARKLAGEAYNEQFF,TGCAGTGCTAGAAAGCTAGCGGGAGAGGCCTACAATGAGCAGTTCTTC
TRBJ2-7,TRBV2,many,TRBD2,CASRDSGSTYEQYF,TGTGCCAGCAGGGATAGCGGGAGCACCTACGAGCAGTACTTC
TRBJ1-2,TRBV6-5,many,-,CASSYSGANYGYTF,TGTGCCAGCAGTTACTCGGGAGCTAACTATGGCTACACCTTC
TRBJ2-7,TRBV28,many,TRBD2,CASSLWGGVAGVIGDEQYF,TGTGCCAGCAGTTTATGGGGTGGAGTAGCGGGAGTGATTGGGGACGAGCAGTACTTC
TRBJ1-6,TRBV7-2,many,TRBD1,CASSTTGNASPLHF,TGTGCCAGCAGCACGACAGGGAACGCTTCACCCCTCCACTTT
TRBJ2-7,TRBV6-5,-,-,CASSLTPGSEQYF,TGTGCCAGCAGTTTGACGCCAGGGAGCGAGCAGTACTTC
TRBJ1-4,TRBV7-9,-,-,CAVIDSARVREKLFF,TGTGCAGTAATCGACAGTGCTCGGGTTCGTGAAAAACTGTTTTTT
TRBJ2-1,TRBV7-9,few,TRBD2,CASSLRSGNNEQFF,TGTGCCAGCAGCTTACGAAGCGGGAACAATGAGCAGTTCTTC
TRBJ1-1,TRBV28,many,TRBD1,CASSLFPGQGAPGFF,TGTGCCAGCAGTTTATTTCCGGGACAGGGGGCGCCAGGGTTCTTT
TRBJ2-7,TRBV6-4,-,TRBD1,CASSDSQGASEQYF,TGTGCCAGCAGTGACTCCCAGGGGGCTTCGGAGCAGTACTTC
TRBJ1-3,TRBV6-1,few,TRBD1,CASSDGTGPIYF,TGTGCCAGCAGTGATGGGACAGGTCCCATATATTTT
TRBJ1-1,TRBV20-1,many,-,CRGLGRSNTEAFF,TGCAGGGGATTAGGACGGTCGAACACTGAAGCTTTCTTT
TRBJ1-2,TRBV5-1,-,-,CASSLSSGAYGYTF,TGCGCCAGCAGCTTGTCATCGGGGGCCTATGGCTACACCTTC
TRBJ1-6,TRBV7-2,many,-,CASSLFGGENSPLHF,TGTGCCAGCAGCTTATTCGGGGGCGAGAATTCACCCCTCCACTTT
TRBJ1-5,TRBV28,many,TRBD1,CASRRDRIINQPQHF,TGTGCCAGCAGGCGGGACAGGATCATCAATCAGCCCCAGCATTTT
TRBJ2-3,TRBV7-9,-,TRBD2,CASSSGLAGSTDTQCF,TGTGCCAGCAGCTCGGGACTAGCGGGCAGCACAGATACGCAGTGTTTT
TRBJ1-5,TRBV2,many,-,CASSGAPALGQPQHF,TGTGCCAGCAGTGGGGCCCCCGCCTTGGGTCAGCCCCAGCATTTT
TRBJ2-7,TRBV5-1,-,TRBD1,CASSTDRGLAYEQYF,TGCGCCAGCAGCACGGACAGGGGACTTGCCTACGAGCAGTACTTC
TRBJ1-1,TRBV2,many,-,CASIFRESDTEAFF,TGTGCCAGCATCTTTAGGGAATCGGACACTGAAGCTTTCTTT
TRBJ2-3,TRBV29-1,-,-,CSVRLADTQYF,TGCAGCGTTCGGTTGGCAGATACGCAGTATTTT